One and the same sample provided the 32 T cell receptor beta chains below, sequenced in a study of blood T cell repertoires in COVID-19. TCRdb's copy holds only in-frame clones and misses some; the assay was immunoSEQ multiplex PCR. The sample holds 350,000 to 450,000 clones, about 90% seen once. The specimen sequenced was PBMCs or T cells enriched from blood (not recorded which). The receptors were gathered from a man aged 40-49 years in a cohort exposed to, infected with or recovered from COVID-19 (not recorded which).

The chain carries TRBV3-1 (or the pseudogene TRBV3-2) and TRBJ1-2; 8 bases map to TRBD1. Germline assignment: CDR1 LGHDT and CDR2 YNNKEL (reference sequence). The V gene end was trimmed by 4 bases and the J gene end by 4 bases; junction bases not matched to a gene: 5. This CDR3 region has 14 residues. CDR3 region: CASSRTGLIYGYTF. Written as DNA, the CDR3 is TGTGCCAGCAGCCGGACAGGGTTAATCTATGGCTACACCTTC.

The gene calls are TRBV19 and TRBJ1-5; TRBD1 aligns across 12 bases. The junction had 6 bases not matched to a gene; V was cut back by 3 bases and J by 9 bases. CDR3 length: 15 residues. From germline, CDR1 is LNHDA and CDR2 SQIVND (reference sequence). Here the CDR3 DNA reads TGTGCCAGTAGTATCCCGGGACAGGGGGCCTCGCCCCAGCATTTT. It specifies CASSIPGQGASPQHF.

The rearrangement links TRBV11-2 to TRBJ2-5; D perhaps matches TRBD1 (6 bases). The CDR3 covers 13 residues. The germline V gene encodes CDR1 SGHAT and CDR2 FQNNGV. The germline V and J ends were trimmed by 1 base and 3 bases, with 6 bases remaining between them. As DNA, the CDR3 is TGTGCCAGCAGCTTAGGACAGGAAGAGACCCAGTACTTC. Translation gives CASSLGQEETQYF.

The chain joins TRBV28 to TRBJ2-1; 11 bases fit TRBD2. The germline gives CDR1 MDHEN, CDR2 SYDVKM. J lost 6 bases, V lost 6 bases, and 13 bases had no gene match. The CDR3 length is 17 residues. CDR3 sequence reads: CASSPMVAGGRGNEQFF. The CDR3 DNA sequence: TGTGCCAGCAGCCCAATGGTAGCGGGAGGGAGGGGCAATGAGCAGTTCTTC.

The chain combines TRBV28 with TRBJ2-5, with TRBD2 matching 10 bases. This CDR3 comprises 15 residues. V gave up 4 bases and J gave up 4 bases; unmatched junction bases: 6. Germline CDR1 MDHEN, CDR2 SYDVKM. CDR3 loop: CASSSGLAARETQYF. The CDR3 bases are TGTGCCAGCAGTTCCGGACTAGCGGCCCGAGAGACCCAGTACTTC.

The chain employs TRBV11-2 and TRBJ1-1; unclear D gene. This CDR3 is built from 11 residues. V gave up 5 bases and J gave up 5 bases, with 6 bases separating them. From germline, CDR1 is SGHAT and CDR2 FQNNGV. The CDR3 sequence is CASSPQTEAFF. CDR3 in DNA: TGTGCCAGCAGCCCACAGACTGAAGCTTTCTTT.

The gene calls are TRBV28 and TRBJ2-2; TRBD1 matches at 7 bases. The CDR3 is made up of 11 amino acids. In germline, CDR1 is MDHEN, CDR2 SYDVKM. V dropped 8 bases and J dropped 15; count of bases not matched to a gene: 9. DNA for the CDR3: TGTGCCAGCGAAGGGGGCCCGTCAATGTTTTTT. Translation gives CASEGGPSMFF.

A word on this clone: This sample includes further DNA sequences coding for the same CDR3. CDR3 nucleotide sequence: TGTGCCAGCAGCTTAGTGGACAGAAACTATGGCTACACCTTC. Its protein product is CASSLVDRNYGYTF. The chain joins TRBV7-2 to TRBJ1-2, with D possibly matching TRBD1 (6 bases). The CDR3 covers 14 residues. The V end was cut by 1 base, the J end by 2 bases, with 8 bases between. The V gene's germline CDR1 is SGHTA and CDR2 FQGNSA. Looking up the rest from reference TRBV7-2 and TRBJ1-2 gives the full variable domain: GAGVSQSPSNKVTEKGKDVELRCDPISGHTALYWYRQSLGQGLEFLIYFQGNSAPDKSGLPSDRFSAERTGGSVSTLTIQRTQQEDSAVYLCASSLVDRNYGYTFGSGTRLTVV.

DNA for the CDR3: TGCAGCGTTATGAGACAGGGGGCTGAAGCTTTCTTT. This sequence encodes CSVMRQGAEAFF. The rearrangement joins TRBV29-1 to TRBJ1-1; 9 bases are shared with TRBD1. V gave up 5 bases and J gave up 6 bases; unmatched junction bases: 4. In germline, CDR1 is SQVTM, CDR2 ANQGSEA. This CDR3 spans 12 amino acids.

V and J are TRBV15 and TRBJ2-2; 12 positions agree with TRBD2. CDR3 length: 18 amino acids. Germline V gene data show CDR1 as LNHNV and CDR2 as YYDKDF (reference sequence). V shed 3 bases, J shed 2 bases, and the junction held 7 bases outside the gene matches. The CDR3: CATSSSSGRDPNTGELFF. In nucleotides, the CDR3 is TGTGCCACCAGCAGTTCTAGCGGGAGGGACCCAAACACCGGGGAGCTGTTTTTT.

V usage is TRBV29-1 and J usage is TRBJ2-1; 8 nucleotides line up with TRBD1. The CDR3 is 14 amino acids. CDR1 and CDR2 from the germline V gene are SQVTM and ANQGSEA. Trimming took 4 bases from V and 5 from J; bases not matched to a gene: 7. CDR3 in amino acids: CSVVLRGLNNEQFF. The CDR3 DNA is TGCAGCGTTGTCCTCAGGGGGCTAAACAATGAGCAGTTCTTC.

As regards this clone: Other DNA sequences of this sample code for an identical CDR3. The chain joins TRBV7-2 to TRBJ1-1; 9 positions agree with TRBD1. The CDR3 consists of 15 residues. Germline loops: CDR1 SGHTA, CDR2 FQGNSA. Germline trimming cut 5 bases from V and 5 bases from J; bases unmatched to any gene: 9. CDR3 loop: CASSLGTGRRTEAFF. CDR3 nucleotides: TGTGCCAGCAGCCTAGGGACAGGGAGAAGAACTGAAGCTTTCTTT.

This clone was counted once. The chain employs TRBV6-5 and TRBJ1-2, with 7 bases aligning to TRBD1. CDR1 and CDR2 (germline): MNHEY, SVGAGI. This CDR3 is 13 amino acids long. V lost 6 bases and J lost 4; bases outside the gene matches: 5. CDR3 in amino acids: CASSRGQSYGYTF. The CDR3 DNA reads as TGTGCCAGCAGCCGGGGACAGTCCTATGGCTACACCTTC.

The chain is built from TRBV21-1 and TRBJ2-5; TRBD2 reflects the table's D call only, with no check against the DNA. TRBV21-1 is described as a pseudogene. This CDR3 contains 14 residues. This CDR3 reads CASSKAPGGETQYF. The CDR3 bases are TGTGCCAGCAGCAAAGCGCCCGGGGGAGAGACCCAGTACTTC.

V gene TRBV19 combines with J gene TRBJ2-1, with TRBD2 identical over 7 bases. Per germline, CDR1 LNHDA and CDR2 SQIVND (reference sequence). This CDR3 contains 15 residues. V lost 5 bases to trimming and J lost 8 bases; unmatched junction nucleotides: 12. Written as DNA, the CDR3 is TGTGCCAGTAGTCTAACTAGCGTGGGAAGGGATGAGCAGTTCTTC. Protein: CASSLTSVGRDEQFF. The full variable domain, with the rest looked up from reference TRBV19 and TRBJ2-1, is DGGITQSPKYLFRKEGQNVTLSCEQNLNHDAMYWYRQDPGQGLRLIYYSQIVNDFQKGDIAEGYSVSREKKESFPLTVTSAQKNPTAFYLCASSLTSVGRDEQFFGPGTRLTVL.

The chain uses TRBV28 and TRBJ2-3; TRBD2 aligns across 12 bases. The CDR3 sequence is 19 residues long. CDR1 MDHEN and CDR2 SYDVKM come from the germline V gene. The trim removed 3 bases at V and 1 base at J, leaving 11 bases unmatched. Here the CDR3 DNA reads TGTGCCAGCAGTTTTCCACTAGCGGGAGGCCCTGCGGGCACAGATACGCAGTATTTT. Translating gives CASSFPLAGGPAGTDTQYF.

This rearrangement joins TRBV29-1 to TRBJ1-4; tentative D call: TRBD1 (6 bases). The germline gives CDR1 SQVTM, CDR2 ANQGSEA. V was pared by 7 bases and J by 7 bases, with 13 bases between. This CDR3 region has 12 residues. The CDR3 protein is CSGTVQGEKLFF. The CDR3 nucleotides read TGCAGCGGGACAGTACAGGGTGAAAAACTGTTTTTT.

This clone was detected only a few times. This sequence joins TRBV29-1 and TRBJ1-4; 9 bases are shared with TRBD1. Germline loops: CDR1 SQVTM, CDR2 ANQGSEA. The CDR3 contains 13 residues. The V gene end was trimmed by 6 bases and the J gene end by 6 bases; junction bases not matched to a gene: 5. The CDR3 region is CSVGQGRYEKLFF. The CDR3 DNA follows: TGCAGCGTCGGACAGGGGAGGTATGAAAAACTGTTTTTT.

The CDR3 region is CASSIQGGDTEAFF. The CDR3 coding sequence is TGTGCCAGTAGTATTCAGGGGGGCGACACTGAAGCTTTCTTT. This rearrangement joins TRBV19 to TRBJ1-1; 7 bases fit TRBD1. Germline V gene lookup returns CDR1 LNHDA and CDR2 SQIVND (reference sequence). V lost 3 bases and J lost 3; bases outside the gene matches: 4. CDR3 size: 14 residues.

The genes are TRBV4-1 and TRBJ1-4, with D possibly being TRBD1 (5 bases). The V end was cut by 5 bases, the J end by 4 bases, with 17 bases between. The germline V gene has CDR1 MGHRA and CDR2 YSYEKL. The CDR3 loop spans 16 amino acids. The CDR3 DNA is TGCGCCAGCAGCGACTCCTCCGACAGCTTTAATGAAAAACTGTTTTTT. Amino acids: CASSDSSDSFNEKLFF.

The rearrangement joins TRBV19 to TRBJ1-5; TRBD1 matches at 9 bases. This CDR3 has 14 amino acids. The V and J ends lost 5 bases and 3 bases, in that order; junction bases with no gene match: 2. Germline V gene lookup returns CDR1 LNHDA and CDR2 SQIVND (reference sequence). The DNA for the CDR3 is TGTGCCAGTAGTGGGACAGGGAACAATCAGCCCCAGCATTTT. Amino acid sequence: CASSGTGNNQPQHF.

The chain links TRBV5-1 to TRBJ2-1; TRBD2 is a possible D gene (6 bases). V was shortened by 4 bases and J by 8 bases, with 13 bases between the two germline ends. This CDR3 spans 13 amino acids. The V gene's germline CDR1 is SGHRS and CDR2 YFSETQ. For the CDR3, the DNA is TGCGCCAGCAGCCTCAGACTAGAGGATGAGCAGTTCTTC. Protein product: CASSLRLEDEQFF.

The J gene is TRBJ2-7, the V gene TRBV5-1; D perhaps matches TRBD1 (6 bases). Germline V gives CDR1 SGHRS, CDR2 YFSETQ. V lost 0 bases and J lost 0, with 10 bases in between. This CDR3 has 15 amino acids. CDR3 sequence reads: CASSLGQASSYEQYF. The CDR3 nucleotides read TGCGCCAGCAGCTTGGGACAGGCTTCCTCCTACGAGCAGTACTTC. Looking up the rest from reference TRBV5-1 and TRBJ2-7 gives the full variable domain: KAGVTQTPRYLIKTRGQQVTLSCSPISGHRSVSWYQQTPGQGLQFLFEYFSETQRNKGNFPGRFSGRQFSNSRSEMNVSTLELGDSALYLCASSLGQASSYEQYFGPGTRLTVT.

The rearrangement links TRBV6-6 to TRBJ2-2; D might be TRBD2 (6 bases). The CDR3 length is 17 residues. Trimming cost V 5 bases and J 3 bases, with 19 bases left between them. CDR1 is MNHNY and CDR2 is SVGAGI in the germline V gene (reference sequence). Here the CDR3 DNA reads TGTGCCAGCAGTCCCTCAAGGATACTAGCTTACACCGGGGAGCTGTTTTTT. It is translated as CASSPSRILAYTGELFF.

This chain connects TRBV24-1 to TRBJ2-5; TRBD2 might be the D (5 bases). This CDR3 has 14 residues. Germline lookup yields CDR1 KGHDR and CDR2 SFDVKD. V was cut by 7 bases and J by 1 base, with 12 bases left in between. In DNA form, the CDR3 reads TGTGCCACCAGCACACCGGGATCCCAAGAGACCCAGTACTTC. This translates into CATSTPGSQETQYF.

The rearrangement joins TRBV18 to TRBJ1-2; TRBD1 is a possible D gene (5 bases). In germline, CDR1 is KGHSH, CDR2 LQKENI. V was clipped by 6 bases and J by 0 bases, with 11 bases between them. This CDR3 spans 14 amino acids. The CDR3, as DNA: TGTGCCAGCTCGGACACAGAAGCTAACTATGGCTACACCTTC. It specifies CASSDTEANYGYTF.

CDR3 region: CASSLSIRTGGEQYF. Here the CDR3 DNA reads TGTGCCAGCAGTTTATCGATACGGACAGGGGGGGAGCAGTACTTC. The gene calls are TRBV27 and TRBJ2-7; 10 bases match TRBD1. The CDR3 length is 15 residues. J gave up 7 bases and V 0 bases, and 6 bases lay outside the gene matches. The germline V gene has CDR1 MNHEY and CDR2 SMNVEV (reference sequence).

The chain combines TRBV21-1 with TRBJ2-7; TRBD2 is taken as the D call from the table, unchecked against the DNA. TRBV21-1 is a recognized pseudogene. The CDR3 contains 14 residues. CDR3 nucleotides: TGTGCCAGCAGCAAAGACCTTGGAGTCTACGAGCAGTACTTC. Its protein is CASSKDLGVYEQYF.

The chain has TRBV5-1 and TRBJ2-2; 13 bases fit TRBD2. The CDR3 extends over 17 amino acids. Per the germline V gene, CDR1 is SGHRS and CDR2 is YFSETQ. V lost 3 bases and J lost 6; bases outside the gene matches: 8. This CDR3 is CASSSGLAGAPSGELFF. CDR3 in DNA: TGCGCCAGCAGCTCCGGACTAGCGGGAGCCCCGTCCGGGGAGCTGTTTTTT.

The CDR3 sequence: CATSSGWGDNSPLHF. CDR3 DNA sequence: TGTGCCACCTCCAGTGGGTGGGGGGATAATTCACCCCTCCACTTT. The chain has TRBV15 and TRBJ1-6, with D perhaps TRBD1 (5 bases). The CDR3 is 15 amino acids. V was pared by 8 bases and J by 5 bases, with 16 bases between. The germline CDR1 and CDR2 sequences are LNHNV and YYDKDF (reference sequence). The whole variable domain, filled in from reference TRBV15 and TRBJ1-6, reads DAMVIQNPRYQVTQFGKPVTLSCSQTLNHNVMYWYQQKSSQAPKLLFHYYDKDFNNEADTPDNFQSRRPNTSFCFLDIRSPGLGDTAMYLCATSSGWGDNSPLHFGNGTRLTVT.

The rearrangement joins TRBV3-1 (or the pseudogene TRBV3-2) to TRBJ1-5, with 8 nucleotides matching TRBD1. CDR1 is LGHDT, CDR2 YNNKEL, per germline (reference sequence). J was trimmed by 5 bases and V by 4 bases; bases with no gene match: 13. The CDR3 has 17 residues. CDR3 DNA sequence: TGTGCCAGCAGCCGGGACTCAGGGGGCTCGGGGGATCAGCCCCAGCATTTT. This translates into CASSRDSGGSGDQPQHF.

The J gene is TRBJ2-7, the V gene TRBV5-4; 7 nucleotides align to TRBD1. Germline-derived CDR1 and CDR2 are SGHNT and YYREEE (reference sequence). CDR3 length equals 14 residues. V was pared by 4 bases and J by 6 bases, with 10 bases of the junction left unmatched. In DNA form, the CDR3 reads TGTGCCAGCAGCGTCAACCGGGACAGTGGCGAGCAGTACTTC. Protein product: CASSVNRDSGEQYF.